Listed below are T cell receptor beta chains from one sample, sequenced in a study of shared clonotypes between healthy human individuals. Profiling relied on immunoSEQ multiplex PCR, and the TCRdb table lists in-frame clones only, not all of them. Among 450,000 or so clones listed, 60% to 80% were seen once. Sequencing was performed on PBMCs. The receptors were gathered from a woman in her thirties or forties in good health. Some clones in this sample may be carry-over from other donors' samples. CDR3s include the opening cysteine and the closing phenylalanine or tryptophan. Each record gives: clone size, J gene, V gene, D gene, CDR3 DNA, CDR3 protein. A D gene is named only where the DNA matches it firmly. For some rows the clone size is stated as once, few or many, or as a class when expanded; others skip it.

once	TRBJ1-4	TRBV5-4	NA	TGTGCCAGCAGCTTGGACATAAATGAAAAACTGTTTTTT	CASSLDINEKLFF
NA	TRBJ1-5	TRBV7-8	NA	TGTGCCAGCAGCTTAGTCCAGGGGCGCAATCAGCCCCAGCATTTT	CASSLVQGRNQPQHF
NA	TRBJ2-7	TRBV5-8	TRBD1	TGTGCCAGCAGCTTCGGGACAGTCAACGAGCAGTACTTC	CASSFGTVNEQYF
few	TRBJ2-7	TRBV11-2	NA	TGTGCCAGCAGCTCCGGGGTGGGCTCCTACGAGCAGTACTTC	CASSSGVGSYEQYF
NA	TRBJ2-5	TRBV9	NA	TGTGCCAGCAGCGTAGGGGTAGGGGAGACCCAGTACTTC	CASSVGVGETQYF
many	TRBJ2-7	TRBV18	TRBD1	TGTGCCAGCTCACCGACAGGGTACGAGCAGTACTTC	CASSPTGYEQYF
NA	TRBJ2-7	TRBV25-1	TRBD1	TGTGCCAGCAGTGCCCGGGACAGGGGGAACTACGAGCAGTACTTC	CASSARDRGNYEQYF
NA	TRBJ2-7	TRBV4-3	TRBD1	TGCGCCAGCAGCCAAGGAGAATCGGACAGGGTCTACGAGCAGTACTTC	CASSQGESDRVYEQYF
NA	TRBJ2-4	TRBV28	TRBD1	TGTGCCACCTCAACAGGGGGAGCCAAAAACATTCAGTACTTC	CATSTGGAKNIQYF
NA	TRBJ1-1	TRBV9	TRBD1	TGTGCCAGCACCCCAGGGGGGCCAGCACTAATGAACACTGAAGCTTTCTTT	CASTPGGPALMNTEAFF
NA	TRBJ2-3	TRBV7-3	NA	TGTGCCAGCAGCTTTCACAGCAGCACAGATACGCAGTATTTT	CASSFHSSTDTQYF
NA	TRBJ1-1	TRBV14	TRBD1	TGTGCCAGCAGCCAACAAGGGACAGGGGGACAAGCTTTCTTT	CASSQQGTGGQAFF
NA	TRBJ2-3	TRBV5-1	NA	TGCGCCAGCAGCCCGGGAGATAGTAGCACAGATACGCAGTATTTT	CASSPGDSSTDTQYF
NA	TRBJ1-5	TRBV19	TRBD1	TGTGCCAGTACTACGCAGGGGGCGAAAAGCAATCAGCCCCAGCATTTT	CASTTQGAKSNQPQHF
NA	TRBJ2-1	TRBV7-9	TRBD2	TGTGCCAGCAGCGCTAGCGGGTACAATGAACAGTTCTTC	CASSASGYNEQFF
NA	TRBJ1-3	TRBV28	NA	TGTGCCTTCGACGGGGGGGCAGGTGGAAACACCATATATTTT	CAFDGGAGGNTIYF
NA	TRBJ1-2	TRBV7-9	NA	TGTGCCAGCAGGGGAAGCGACTATGGCTACACCTTC	CASRGSDYGYTF
NA	TRBJ1-5	TRBV6-1	TRBD1	TGTGCCAGCAGTGACTGGACAGGGGTTAATCAGCCCCAGCATTTT	CASSDWTGVNQPQHF
NA	TRBJ2-1	TRBV2	NA	TGTGCCAGCAGTGAAGTGTCTAGCGCCCTCGGCGATGAGCAGTTCTTC	CASSEVSSALGDEQFF
few	TRBJ2-7	TRBV4-1	NA	TGCGCCAGCAGCCAAGTTGGTGATGGGAGTCGGCAGTACTTC	CASSQVGDGSRQYF
NA	TRBJ2-7	TRBV28	NA	TGTGCCAGCAGTTTAAACGAGCAGTACTTC	CASSLNEQYF
NA	TRBJ2-3	TRBV10-2	NA	TGCGCCAGCACCCAAGGAGGGGGGAGAATGACAGATACGCAGTATTTT	CASTQGGGRMTDTQYF
NA	TRBJ2-2	TRBV5-5	NA	TGTGCCAGCAGCTTGTTAGCAGGGGTTGACGGGGAGCTGTTTTTT	CASSLLAGVDGELFF
NA	TRBJ1-3	TRBV7-9	NA	TGTGCCAGCAGCTATAAGACGGACTCTGGAAACACCATATATTTT	CASSYKTDSGNTIYF
NA	TRBJ2-2	TRBV7-3	NA	TGTGCCAGCAGCTTATACGCCGGGGAGCTGTTTTTT	CASSLYAGELFF
once	TRBJ2-7	TRBV11-2	TRBD1	TGTGCCAGCAGCCGTATTGGGGGACAGGGCCGCTACGAGCAGTACTTC	CASSRIGGQGRYEQYF
NA	TRBJ1-2	TRBV7-9	NA	TGTGCCAGCAGACCTCAGGGGACGAACTATGGCTACACCTTC	CASRPQGTNYGYTF
NA	TRBJ1-4	TRBV19	NA	TGTGCCAGTAGTATCCGACCCCAGGGGAGAAATGAAAAACTGTTTTTT	CASSIRPQGRNEKLFF
few	TRBJ2-4	TRBV28	NA	TGTGCCAGCAGTTACCCGAGGGAGAACATTCAGTACTTC	CASSYPRENIQYF
once	TRBJ1-2	TRBV28	NA	TGTGCCAGCAGTCTACTCCCGGGCCAAGGGGGCTACACCTTC	CASSLLPGQGGYTF
NA	TRBJ2-7	TRBV7-9	TRBD1	TGTGCCAGCAGGAGCAGGCAGGACAGGGTCTACGAGCAGTACTTC	CASRSRQDRVYEQYF
NA	TRBJ2-7	TRBV28	TRBD1	TGTGCCAGCAGTTTCATCGGACAGGCCTACGAGCAGTACTTC	CASSFIGQAYEQYF
NA	TRBJ2-7	TRBV15	TRBD1	TGTGCCACCAGCAGAGTAGTGGTGGGGGACAGGGGCTCCTACGAGCAGTACTTC	CATSRVVVGDRGSYEQYF
NA	TRBJ2-3	TRBV7-2	NA	TGTGCCAGCAGCTTGGACCCCGGCACAGATACGCAGTATTTT	CASSLDPGTDTQYF
NA	TRBJ2-7	TRBV6-1	TRBD1	TGTGCCAGCAGCCTGGACAGGGGTCTGTACGAGCAGTACTTC	CASSLDRGLYEQYF
NA	TRBJ2-6	TRBV7-9	NA	TGTGCCAGCAGCTTAGGGGCTGGGGCCAACGTCCTGACTTTC	CASSLGAGANVLTF
NA	TRBJ1-1	TRBV6-1	NA	TGTGCCAGCAGTGAAGCGGCGGCCTCCACTGAAGCTTTCTTT	CASSEAAASTEAFF
NA	TRBJ2-1	TRBV6-1	NA	TGTGCCAGCAGTCCGGGACCAAACAATGAGCAGTTCTTC	CASSPGPNNEQFF
NA	TRBJ1-2	TRBV5-1	NA	TGCGCCAGCAGCAAGGACCGCTATGGCTACACCTTC	CASSKDRYGYTF
NA	TRBJ2-3	TRBV4-1	TRBD2	TGCGCCAGCACCCCTCGGGGAGCTAGCGGGGGGGATACGCAGTATTTT	CASTPRGASGGDTQYF
NA	TRBJ2-3	TRBV5-1	TRBD2	TGCGCCAGCAGCCCCCTCCTGGCGGGAGTTCATACGCAGTATTTT	CASSPLLAGVHTQYF
NA	TRBJ2-3	TRBV5-4	NA	TGTGCCAGCAGCCCAGAGGACCGCGGCGGCGGAGATACGCAGTATTTT	CASSPEDRGGGDTQYF
NA	TRBJ1-4	TRBV6-5	NA	TGTGCCAGCAGGGGACAAGCAACTAATGAAAAACTGTTTTTT	CASRGQATNEKLFF
once	TRBJ2-1	TRBV5-1	NA	TGCGCCAGCAGCTTGGATTCGGTAGCCCTCTACAATGAGCAGTTCTTC	CASSLDSVALYNEQFF
NA	TRBJ2-1	TRBV10-3	TRBD1	TGTGCCATCAGTAGAGCCGGGACAGGGGACAATGAGCAGTTCTTC	CAISRAGTGDNEQFF
NA	TRBJ2-5	TRBV2	NA	TGTGCCAGCAACCCGACTACCTCTGGGGAGACCCAGTACTTC	CASNPTTSGETQYF
NA	TRBJ1-2	TRBV19	NA	TGTGCCAGTAGTATTGGAGCCCCCCTCGGAGATGGCTACACCTTC	CASSIGAPLGDGYTF
NA	TRBJ1-2	TRBV7-9	NA	TGTGCCAGCAGCTTTGGAGGGGTCTATGGCTACACCTTC	CASSFGGVYGYTF
few	TRBJ2-1	TRBV11-3	TRBD2	TGTGCCAGCAGCCCAAGGACTAGCGGGAGTGGGGATGAGCAGTTCTTC	CASSPRTSGSGDEQFF
NA	TRBJ1-2	TRBV5-1	NA	TGCGCCAGCAGCTCTCTGGGGGCAGGGGACTATGGCTACACCTTC	CASSSLGAGDYGYTF
NA	TRBJ1-3	TRBV7-9	TRBD1	TGTGCCCTCACGGGTATGGCGGACAGGGATGGAGCTGGAAACACCATATATTTT	CALTGMADRDGAGNTIYF
NA	TRBJ1-4	TRBV19	NA	TGTGCCAGTAGCCCTTGGGAGCAGGCAAATGAAAAACTGTTTTTT	CASSPWEQANEKLFF
NA	TRBJ1-3	TRBV21-1	NA	TGTGCCAGCAGCAAAGGGTACGACTTGAGCTCTGGAAACACCATATATTTT	CASSKGYDLSSGNTIYF
medium-sized	TRBJ1-2	TRBV4-2	NA	TGTGCCAGCAGCCCATCCGGGGCCGAGTCCTATGGCTACACCTTC	CASSPSGAESYGYTF